This T cell receptor beta chain is from a study of T-cell reconstitution after alpha-beta-depleted transplantation in children. This clonotype turned up a few times. CDR1 is DFQATT and CDR2 is SNEGSKA in the germline V gene (reference sequence). V shed 3 bases and J shed 0 bases, with 7 bases lying between them. CDR3 length equals 13 residues. Preparation of the TCRbeta library used unique molecular identifiers. From the PCR reads, TCRdb called clonotypes with MiXCR, one entry per CDR3 protein. Of approximately 640,000 distinct CDR3 sequences in the sample, approximately 15% were seen once. The TCR was taken from a human donor who donated a stem cell graft to a child with acute myeloid leukemia. The input for sequencing was PBMCs from the stem cell graft donor, taken from the stem cell graft. The V call is TRBV20-1, the J call TRBJ2-3, with D tentatively TRBD2 (5 bases). Here the CDR3 DNA reads TGCAGTGCTAGGGGAGAAAGCACAGATACGCAGTATTTT. This codes for CSARGESTDTQYF.